This T cell receptor (beta chain) comes out of a study of OX40 agonist ivuxolimab in advanced cancers. Study context: Partial responses were achieved by three patients: one hepatocellular carcinoma, two cutaneous melanoma.

Profiled with immunoSEQ multiplex PCR; TCRdb holds only in-frame clones, not every one. The top ten clones hold 3.5% to 4% of a sample with some 60,000 clones, about 88% of them seen once. Germline CDR1 reads SQVTM; CDR2 reads ANQGSEA. CDR3 size: 12 residues. Details on this clone: The antigen remains undetermined. One end of the junction varies from germline; a read error may be responsible.

Findings and caveats of the study: Still undetermined is the antigen specificity of the expanded peripheral T cells. Patients with a partial response at 0.1-3.0 mg/kg had among the lowest clonal expansion. The study found that CD8+ T cells averaged more expanded clones than CD4+.

The chain has TRBV29-1 and TRBJ1-3; D might be TRBD1 (5 bases). Sequenced here: CD4+ or CD8+ T cells sorted from blood, sampled in a trial of the OX40 agonist ivuxolimab. This receptor was taken from an adult with an advanced solid tumor such as melanoma, head and neck, liver or kidney cancer. The CDR3 region has the DNA TGCAGCGTTGAAGAGGACGTTGGGGGGATCGATTTT. This encodes CSVEEDVGGIDF.